This T cell receptor beta chain was sequenced in a study of T cell repertoires in cytomegalovirus infection. The CDR3 has 13 residues. Germline V gives CDR1 DFQATT, CDR2 SNEGSKA (reference sequence). TCRdb recomputed calls from the reads with MiXCR, one row per CDR3 protein. Altogether 360,000 or so distinct CDR3 sequences are present, about 35% being singletons, with the ten largest covering approximately 12%. On this clonotype itself: What it binds is unknown.

Sequenced material: cultured PBMCs, taken from culture after CMV antigen stimulation. This TCR was recovered from a human donor in good health (CMV status not recorded). Some clones in this sample may be carry-over from other donors' samples. J is TRBJ2-1 and V is TRBV20-1; TRBD2 aligns across 8 bases. The CDR3 region has the DNA TGCAGACCAGGGCTAGCGGGCAACAATGAGCAGTTCTTC. Its translation: CRPGLAGNNEQFF.